The rows below give T cell receptor beta chains drawn from one sample of a study of cytomegalovirus exposure and HLA in healthy donors. Using immunoSEQ multiplex PCR, the repertoire was profiled, and TCRdb retains in-frame clones only, with some absent. The table lists 95,000 to 110,000 clones, approximately 78% of them singletons. The specimen was PBMCs. The receptors here all came from a woman aged 40 to 55 in good health and CMV-seronegative. Both conserved end residues are part of each CDR3. The D gene is left open where the match is weak. Clone sizes are given selectively: once, few, many, or a class where the clone is expanded.

v_gene	abundance	d_gene	j_gene	CDR3nt	CDR3aa
TRBV6-5	NA	TRBD1	TRBJ1-4	TGTGCCAGCAGTTACGACAGGGTGGAAAAACTGTTTTTT	CASSYDRVEKLFF
TRBV5-6	NA	TRBD1	TRBJ2-7	TGTGCCAGCAGCTCCCAGGGACAGGGCTTCGGTTTTGGGGAGTACTTC	CASSSQGQGFGFGEYF
TRBV28	NA	TRBD2	TRBJ2-7	TGTGCCAGCAGCAGTAGCGGGGGCAGCTCCTACGAGCAGTACTTC	CASSSSGGSSYEQYF
TRBV28	NA	TRBD1	TRBJ1-1	TGTGCCAGCAGTCCATGGGACAGCGGGAGCACTGAAGCTTTCTTT	CASSPWDSGSTEAFF
TRBV13	NA	NA	TRBJ2-3	TGTGCCAGCAGCCCACATAGCGCGGGCCCAGATACGCAGTATTTT	CASSPHSAGPDTQYF
TRBV10-3	few	NA	TRBJ2-5	TGTGCCATCAGTGAGAACCAGGGGCGCCAAGAGACCCAGTACTTC	CAISENQGRQETQYF
TRBV7-9	NA	NA	TRBJ2-7	TGTGCCAGTTTTAACAGGGTCAACGAGCAGTACTTC	CASFNRVNEQYF
TRBV9	NA	NA	TRBJ2-1	TGTGCCAGCAGCGGAGAACTAGGATCACTCAATGAGCAGTTCTTC	CASSGELGSLNEQFF
TRBV4-1	few	TRBD2	TRBJ2-1	TGCGCCAGCAGCCAAGGGGTTTGGACTAGCGGCCCCCTCGGAAACAATGAGCAGTTCTTC	CASSQGVWTSGPLGNNEQFF
TRBV4-3	NA	NA	TRBJ2-1	TGCGCCAGCAGCCAAGACCTCCCAGGAGGGCTGGAGGTGAATGAGCAGTTCTTC	CASSQDLPGGLEVNEQFF
TRBV5-1	once	TRBD1	TRBJ1-3	TGCGCCAGCAGCTCGCAGGGGGGTACTGGAAACACCATATATTTT	CASSSQGGTGNTIYF
TRBV28	NA	TRBD1	TRBJ2-7	TGTGCCAGTGGGACAGTTTTCTACGAGCAGTACTTC	CASGTVFYEQYF
TRBV21-1	NA	NA	TRBJ2-1	TGTGCCAGCAGCAATGAGTCCAATGAGCAGTTCTTC	CASSNESNEQFF
TRBV4-1	NA	NA	TRBJ1-1	TGCGCCAGCAGCCAAGGCGCGGGGTATAGGTTGAACACTGAAGCTTTCTTT	CASSQGAGYRLNTEAFF
TRBV7-3	NA	TRBD2	TRBJ2-3	TGTGCCAGCAGCTCCCTATTACAGCTAGCGGGCACAGATACGCAGTATTTT	CASSSLLQLAGTDTQYF
TRBV14	NA	NA	TRBJ1-3	TGTGCCAGCTCCAGGGTGGCTGGAAACACCATATATTTT	CASSRVAGNTIYF
TRBV27	NA	NA	TRBJ2-1	TGTGCCAGCAGTTTAGGGGACTCGGAGTTCTTC	CASSLGDSEFF
TRBV4-3	NA	TRBD2	TRBJ2-3	TGCGCCAGCAGCTCTAGCGGGGGTAGCACAGATACGCAGTATTTT	CASSSSGGSTDTQYF
TRBV15	NA	NA	TRBJ2-2	TGTGCCACCAGCAGAGATGTCAGCGGTCCTTACACCGGGGAGCTGTTTTTT	CATSRDVSGPYTGELFF
TRBV28	few	TRBD1	TRBJ2-2	TGTGCCACCAGGACAGGGAACACCGGGGAGCTGTTTTTT	CATRTGNTGELFF
TRBV9	NA	NA	TRBJ2-5	TGTGCCAGCAGTTACAATGAGGGTCAGACCCAGTACTTC	CASSYNEGQTQYF
TRBV28	NA	NA	TRBJ2-7	TGTGCCAGCAGCCCTGCCGGGAGCGGCCGCGAGCAGTACTTC	CASSPAGSGREQYF
TRBV11-2	few	TRBD2	TRBJ2-1	TGTGCCAGCAGCCTCCCCGGGACTAGCGGGCTGGAGCAGTTCTTC	CASSLPGTSGLEQFF
TRBV27	NA	TRBD1	TRBJ2-2	TGTGCCAGCAGTTTAAAGCTCGGATTGGGACAGGGGGCCGGGGAGCTGTTTTTT	CASSLKLGLGQGAGELFF
TRBV30	NA	NA	TRBJ2-7	TGTGCCTGGAAGGAGGGGATCTACGAGCAGTACTTC	CAWKEGIYEQYF
TRBV28	NA	NA	TRBJ1-1	TGTGCCACCTTGAGCATGACTGAAGCTTTCTTT	CATLSMTEAFF
TRBV5-1	NA	NA	TRBJ1-1	TGCGCCAGCAGCTTGGCCCAGGGGAACACTGAAGCTTTCTTT	CASSLAQGNTEAFF
TRBV9	NA	NA	TRBJ2-7	TGTGCCAGCAGCGTCGGTGCGGGGAGCTCCTACGAGCAGTACTTC	CASSVGAGSSYEQYF
TRBV4-3	NA	NA	TRBJ2-1	TGCGCCAGCAGCCAAGGTATACCTCCGAGCTCCTACAATGAGCAGTTCTTC	CASSQGIPPSSYNEQFF
TRBV30	NA	NA	TRBJ2-3	TGTGCCTGGATTAAAGCGGAATTGTACACAGATACGCAGTATTTT	CAWIKAELYTDTQYF
TRBV6-6	NA	NA	TRBJ1-1	TGTGCCAGCAGTTGGGAGGGCGGCGGCACTGAAGCTTTCTTT	CASSWEGGGTEAFF
TRBV11-2	NA	TRBD2	TRBJ2-7	TGTGCCAGCAGCTGGGAACTCTCCGCGGGAGGGACCTCCTACGAGCAGTACTTC	CASSWELSAGGTSYEQYF
TRBV6-1	NA	NA	TRBJ2-5	TGTGCCAGCGAGGGGGGGGTCGGGGAGCAGTACTTC	CASEGGVGEQYF
TRBV6-1	NA	NA	TRBJ1-3	TGTGCCAGCAGTGTTAGTGAGTCTGGAAACACCATATATTTT	CASSVSESGNTIYF
TRBV30	NA	TRBD2	TRBJ2-7	TGTGCCTGGAGTGTCGGGGGGGGCTCCTACGAGCAGTACTTC	CAWSVGGGSYEQYF
TRBV18	NA	TRBD1	TRBJ1-3	TGTGCCAGCTCACCAACCGGGACAGACGGAAACACCATATATTTT	CASSPTGTDGNTIYF
TRBV7-8	NA	NA	TRBJ1-4	TGTGCCAGCAGCTTAGCGTTGAGGCTGAAGAATGAAAAACTGTTTTTT	CASSLALRLKNEKLFF
TRBV27	once	NA	TRBJ2-3	TGTGCCAGCAGCTCCGAGGGTCTGAGCACAGATACGCAGTATTTT	CASSSEGLSTDTQYF
TRBV4-2	NA	NA	TRBJ2-6	TGTGCCAGCAGCCAAGACACTGACTCTGGGGCCAACGTCCTGACTTTC	CASSQDTDSGANVLTF
TRBV11-2	NA	NA	TRBJ2-2	TGTGCCAGCAGCTTCCACGGGAATACCGGGGAGCTGTTTTTT	CASSFHGNTGELFF
TRBV5-1	NA	TRBD2	TRBJ2-3	TGCGCCAGCAGCGGGACTAGCTCCGGAGATACGCAGTATTTT	CASSGTSSGDTQYF
TRBV7-6	NA	NA	TRBJ2-3	TGTGCCAGCAGCTTGGGACTGCTTAACACAGATACGCAGTATTTT	CASSLGLLNTDTQYF
TRBV11-1	NA	TRBD1	TRBJ2-7	TGTGCCAGCAGCTTGGGGGGACAGGGGTCCTACGAGCAGTACTTC	CASSLGGQGSYEQYF
TRBV4-1	NA	TRBD2	TRBJ2-2	TGCGCCAGCAGCCCAGCTAGCGGCACCGGGGAGCTGTTTTTT	CASSPASGTGELFF
TRBV6-1	few	TRBD1	TRBJ1-1	TGTGCCAGCAGGTACAGGGGGCCTGGGACTGAAGCTTTCTTT	CASRYRGPGTEAFF
TRBV18	once	NA	TRBJ1-1	TGTGCCAGCTCACCCCGTGGGGGAGCGGGCACTGAAGCTTTCTTT	CASSPRGGAGTEAFF
TRBV10-1	few	NA	TRBJ2-1	TGCGCCAGCAGTGAGATCGGGGAGCAGTTCTTC	CASSEIGEQFF
TRBV28	once	TRBD1	TRBJ2-2	TGTGCCAGCAGTTTACCCACCGGGACAGGGTTGGTTGGGGAGCTGTTTTTT	CASSLPTGTGLVGELFF
TRBV29-1	NA	NA	TRBJ1-5	TGCAGCGTTGTAGGCCAGGCGGGTCAGCCCCAGCATTTT	CSVVGQAGQPQHF
TRBV11-3	NA	NA	TRBJ2-1	TGTGCCAGCAGCCTAGCGGGGACAGGGGAGCAGTTCTTC	CASSLAGTGEQFF
TRBV19	few	NA	TRBJ1-5	TGTGCCAGTAGACCCGTTATCAGGAATCAGCCCCAGCATTTT	CASRPVIRNQPQHF
TRBV7-9	NA	NA	TRBJ2-1	TGTGCCAGCAGCTCAGAACCCGACAGGCGGAGCAATGAGCAGTTCTTC	CASSSEPDRRSNEQFF
TRBV28	NA	TRBD1	TRBJ1-5	TGTGCCAGCCTAAAAATGGACAGGGTAGATCAGCCCCAGCATTTT	CASLKMDRVDQPQHF
TRBV29-1	once	NA	TRBJ1-2	TGCAGCGTTTGGAGGGAAGCCGGCTATGGCTACACCTTC	CSVWREAGYGYTF
TRBV7-9	few	NA	TRBJ2-1	TGTGCCAGCAGCTTAGGACAGGACTACAATGAGCAGTTCTTC	CASSLGQDYNEQFF
TRBV11-2	NA	TRBD1	TRBJ1-6	TGTGCCAGCAGCTTAAGGTCCGGGACAGGTTCACCCCTCCACTTT	CASSLRSGTGSPLHF
TRBV7-6	NA	NA	TRBJ2-3	TGTGCCAGCAGCTTGCAGGCGCCGGGAGCATACACAGATACGCAGTATTTT	CASSLQAPGAYTDTQYF
TRBV4-1	NA	NA	TRBJ1-2	TGCGCCAGCAGCCCGAGCCCTAACTATGGCTACACCTTC	CASSPSPNYGYTF